This TCR beta chain was sequenced in a study of cytomegalovirus exposure and HLA in healthy donors. About the study: Unique TCRs numbering roughly 85 million, obtained from HLA-typed donors, made up an early data release.

Vbeta (60) and Jbeta (13) primers were used in the PCR. Profiling relied on immunoSEQ multiplex PCR, and the TCRdb table lists in-frame clones only, not all of them. The sample records approximately 130,000 clones, less than 80% being singletons. This TCR derives from a man aged 45 to 65 in good health and CMV-seropositive. The sample comprised PBMCs.

The CDR3: CASSTRQGYQPQHF. CDR3 DNA sequence: TGTGCCAGCAGTACTCGACAGGGATACCAGCCCCAGCATTTT. The J gene is TRBJ1-5, the V gene TRBV27; 7 bases line up with TRBD1. Germline CDR1 reads MNHEY; CDR2 reads SMNVEV (reference sequence). The CDR3 contains 14 residues. The V gene end was trimmed by 5 bases and the J gene end by 7 bases; junction bases not matched to a gene: 8.